This entry describes one TCR beta chain. Its antigen remains undetermined. Nothing much larger sits one base from this clone, and base qualities are not available. Each collaborating institution followed its own protocols to collect whole blood in K2EDTA tubes. For TCRbeta analysis, collaborators shipped samples as frozen whole blood, isolated PBMCs, or DNA extracted from either of those sample types. The sample is drawn from a study of blood T cell repertoires in COVID-19 (dated by TCRdb to the early 2020s). In terms of the full investigation: Samples from collaborators originated in the United States, Italy and Spain and spanned both the acute and convalescent phases of COVID-19. The repertoires were released in a freely available public database meant as a resource for research on the immune response to SARS-CoV-2. Where available, HLA class I and class II types were obtained from metadata supplied by the sample provider rather than from assay-based typing. Subjects who had been exposed to COVID-19, were actively infected with it, or had recovered from it provided the deeply sampled blood TCRbeta repertoires that made up the dataset. The material from the prospective study consisted of cDNA or gDNA derived from T cells, B-cell-depleted T cells, or PBMCs. Nearly every sample came with metadata listing a de-identified subject ID, COVID-19 status, age in years and sex. Samples came from the ongoing ImmuneRACE study (first 160 participants) plus 1,254 subjects from 6 global collaborators. The research as a whole found: The amount of clinical and demographic metadata varied by source and participant and was provided uncurated.

TCRbeta CDR3 regions were amplified from genomic DNA by means of the immunoSEQ Assay, a bias-controlled multiplex PCR. The paper's processing steps were these. Nucleated cell counts per sample were estimated from amplification of reference gene primers within the assay. Sequence reads were collapsed and filtered to measure the absolute abundance of every unique TCRbeta CDR3 rearrangement. For each sample, productive Simpson clonality was calculated as the square root of Simpson's diversity index across productive rearrangements. This is the immuneACCESS table as TCRdb keeps it, with only in-frame sequences that have V and J called. A part of the clones is gone; compared with another copy, unresolved V genes explain less than half, and the rest is unexplained. V, J and clone size were drawn from that table, and D and trimming were deduced from the DNA. The sample records roughly 180,000 clones, around 77% of which are singletons. The top ten hold 15% to 20% of the sample.

The CDR3 has 16 amino acids, counting the end cysteine and phenylalanine. Left in the record is the CDR3 DNA by itself, 48 bases read in frame from the first base. The germline V gene specifies MGHDK as CDR1 and SYGVNS as CDR2. V is cut by 3 bases and J by 8 bases, and the space between the germline ends is 19 bases. This sequence was found in a man aged 55 to 70 with active or convalescent COVID-19. What was sequenced was peripheral blood. Here the chain combines TRBV25-1 and TRBJ1-4; the D gene is possibly TRBD1, with 6 bases matching. The nucleotides read TGTGCCAGCAGTGACGCCCTGGGGGCAAATCGGGAAAAACTGTTTTTT. Translated, this is CASSDALGANREKLFF.